Following are 30 T cell receptor beta chains from one sample sequenced in a study of blood T cell repertoires in COVID-19. Only in-frame clones appear in the TCRdb table, and some are missing; sequencing was by immunoSEQ multiplex PCR. The sample has 310,000 or so clones, just over 90% seen once. The sequencing input was peripheral blood. The receptors here all came from a woman aged 30 to 39 with COVID-19, enrolled during active disease.

This clone occurred once. J is TRBJ2-7 and V is TRBV11-2; 10 bases are shared with TRBD2. V lost 5 bases, J lost 7 bases, and 11 bases stayed unmatched. CDR3 length: 15 residues. The germline CDR1 and CDR2 sequences are SGHAT and FQNNGV. The CDR3 nucleotides are TGTGCCAGCAGCCCTCCAGCGGGAGGGCCTGGTGAGCAGTACTTC. Protein sequence: CASSPPAGGPGEQYF.

This chain connects TRBV20-1 to TRBJ2-7; D possibly corresponds to TRBD2 (5 bases). The length of the CDR3 is 14 residues. Germline CDR1 DFQATT, CDR2 SNEGSKA (reference sequence). Between the trimmed V and J ends, which lost 3 bases and 6 bases, there was a span of 18 bases. Here the CDR3 reads CSASFTSRFGEQYF. In nucleotides, the CDR3 is TGCAGTGCTAGTTTTACTAGTAGGTTTGGCGAGCAGTACTTC.

This clone was recorded only once. This sequence joins TRBV5-1 and TRBJ1-1; D gene uncertain. Per the germline V gene, CDR1 is SGHRS and CDR2 is YFSETQ. This CDR3 region has 18 residues. V was cut by 3 bases and J by 1 base, with 22 bases left in between. The CDR3 protein is CASSSNPTASARNTEAFF. Here the CDR3 DNA reads TGCGCCAGCAGCTCAAACCCTACAGCATCCGCGCGGAACACTGAAGCTTTCTTT.

The gene calls are TRBV19 and TRBJ2-7, with a tentative D call TRBD1 (6 bases). With 4 bases removed from V and 3 bases from J, the gap between germline ends came to 13 bases. Germline-derived CDR1 and CDR2 are LNHDA and SQIVND (reference sequence). There are 14 residues in the CDR3. CDR3 coding DNA: TGTGCCAGTAGTACCCAACAGGGCCGCTACGAGCAGTACTTC. Its translation is CASSTQQGRYEQYF.

The chain carries TRBV19 and TRBJ2-1; weak D call: TRBD2 (6 bases). V was clipped by 6 bases and J by 6 bases, with 15 bases between them. CDR1 is LNHDA and CDR2 is SQIVND in the germline V gene (reference sequence). This CDR3 contains 14 residues. CDR3 sequence: CASSFSGVANEQFF. In DNA, the CDR3 is TGTGCCAGTAGCTTTAGCGGTGTGGCCAATGAGCAGTTCTTC.

This clone appeared a few times. This chain links TRBV11-3 with TRBJ2-2; D might be TRBD1 (6 bases). This CDR3 spans 16 amino acids. V was clipped by 0 bases and J by 1 base, with 9 bases between them. Germline V CDR1 and CDR2: SGHNT, YENEEA. Written as DNA, the CDR3 is TGTGCCAGCAGCTTAGACCTACAGGGGAACACCGGGGAGCTGTTTTTT. Its protein product is CASSLDLQGNTGELFF.

The chain joins TRBV5-4 to TRBJ1-4, with a weak D call TRBD1 (5 bases). The CDR3 runs to 14 residues. CDR1 and CDR2 from the germline V gene are SGHNT and YYREEE (reference sequence). Trimming removed 5 bases at V and 4 bases at J, with 12 bases between. CDR3 sequence: CASSSGLLNEKLFF. For the CDR3, the DNA is TGTGCCAGCAGTTCGGGACTCCTTAATGAAAAACTGTTTTTT. The variable domain in full, completed from reference TRBV5-4 and TRBJ1-4, reads ETGVTQSPTHLIKTRGQQVTLRCSSQSGHNTVSWYQQALGQGPQFIFQYYREEENGRGNFPPRFSGLQFPNYSSELNVNALELDDSALYLCASSSGLLNEKLFFGSGTQLSVL.

The chain combines TRBV18 with TRBJ2-7; 8 positions match TRBD1. This CDR3 is built from 12 residues. The V segment lost 3 bases and the J segment 9 bases; nucleotides outside the gene matches: 4. Germline CDR1 is KGHSH and CDR2 is LQKENI. CDR3 coding DNA: TGTGCCAGCTCACCCGACAGGGGTGGGCAGTACTTC. This codes for CASSPDRGGQYF.

The chain's CDR3 is CASSAINGELFF. The CDR3 DNA sequence: TGTGCCAGTAGTGCGATCAACGGGGAGCTGTTTTTT. This chain uses TRBV19 with TRBJ2-2; D uncertain. Germline CDR1 reads LNHDA; CDR2 reads SQIVND (reference sequence). Trimming took 5 bases from V and 7 from J, leaving 8 bases between them. The CDR3 runs to 12 residues.

V gene TRBV4-1 combines with J gene TRBJ2-1, with no clear D. V lost 0 bases, J lost 6 bases, and 12 bases lay in between. CDR1 is MGHRA and CDR2 is YSYEKL in the germline V gene. This CDR3 is 15 amino acids long. CDR3 sequence (DNA): TGCGCCAGCAGCCAAGATCGGAGCAATTCCAATGAGCAGTTCTTC. Translated: CASSQDRSNSNEQFF.

This chain uses TRBV28 with TRBJ1-5, with TRBD1 matching 8 bases. This CDR3 is 16 amino acids long. CDR1 and CDR2 from the germline V gene are MDHEN and SYDVKM. V shed 6 bases, J shed 4 bases, and the junction held 11 bases outside the gene matches. The chain's CDR3 is CASSNNNRGRNQPQHF. The CDR3 DNA reads TGTGCCAGCAGCAACAACAACAGGGGGAGGAATCAGCCCCAGCATTTT.

This chain connects TRBV10-3 to TRBJ1-5; a possible D gene is TRBD1 (5 bases). Germline V gives CDR1 ENHRY, CDR2 SYGVKD. V was pared by 3 bases and J by 4 bases, with 19 bases between. The CDR3 is 17 residues long. CDR3 in amino acids: CAISEAMGPGSNQPQHF. CDR3 DNA: TGTGCCATCAGTGAAGCGATGGGGCCAGGTTCGAATCAGCCCCAGCATTTT.

The rearrangement links TRBV9 to TRBJ1-1, with 7 bases aligning to TRBD1. The CDR3 length is 16 residues. Germline V gene data show CDR1 as SGDLS and CDR2 as YYNGEE. V gave up 0 bases and J gave up 5 bases; unmatched junction bases: 10. In DNA form, the CDR3 reads TGTGCCAGCAGCGTAGATGAGGGGGCGTTCGAAACTGAAGCTTTCTTT. Its translation is CASSVDEGAFETEAFF. Complete variable domain (other parts from reference TRBV9 and TRBJ1-1): DSGVTQTPKHLITATGQRVTLRCSPRSGDLSVYWYQQSLDQGLQFLIQYYNGEERAKGNILERFSAQQFPDLHSELNLSSLELGDSALYFCASSVDEGAFETEAFFGQGTRLTVV.

The table lists this clone with a few counts. The chain is built from TRBV2 and TRBJ1-5; D remains ambiguous. Germline V lookup: CDR1 SNHLY, CDR2 FYNNEI. CDR3 length: 13 amino acids. Between the trimmed V and J ends, which lost 7 bases and 7 bases, there was a span of 14 bases. The chain's CDR3 is CASMERPNQPQHF. The DNA of the CDR3 is TGTGCCAGCATGGAGCGACCCAACCAGCCCCAGCATTTT.

The rearrangement uses TRBV28 and TRBJ2-1; a weak D match, TRBD2 (6 bases). Trimming removed 7 bases at V and 7 bases at J, with 20 bases between. Germline values: CDR1 MDHEN, CDR2 SYDVKM. CDR3 length: 15 amino acids. The CDR3 spells CASIPRGLPGNEQFF. CDR3 DNA: TGTGCCAGCATTCCCCGGGGACTCCCTGGGAATGAGCAGTTCTTC.

This chain uses TRBV10-1 with TRBJ2-3; D not resolved. Germline V gene lookup returns CDR1 WNHNN and CDR2 SYGVQD (reference sequence). The V end lost 6 bases, the J end lost 6 bases, and 13 bases lay between the germline ends. This CDR3 comprises 13 residues. The CDR3 DNA follows: TGCGCCAGCAGCCTACCTGGAGCTGATACGCAGTATTTT. Its protein product is CASSLPGADTQYF.

This sequence joins TRBV2 and TRBJ2-7, with 10 bases lining up with TRBD2. Germline V gene sequence: CDR1 SNHLY, CDR2 FYNNEI. The CDR3 consists of 16 residues. The V and J ends lost 5 bases and 6 bases, in that order; junction bases with no gene match: 13. This CDR3 reads CASSLRTSGVGSEQYF. In DNA, the CDR3 is TGTGCCAGCAGTCTACGCACTAGCGGGGTCGGGTCCGAGCAGTACTTC.

The V call is TRBV27, the J call TRBJ2-1; 7 positions match TRBD2. The germline V gene has CDR1 MNHEY and CDR2 SMNVEV (reference sequence). The ends lost 4 bases at V and 4 bases at J; junction bases unmatched: 7. This CDR3 contains 15 residues. The CDR3 is CASSWSGAGYNEQFF. As DNA, the CDR3 is TGTGCCAGCAGTTGGAGCGGGGCCGGGTACAATGAGCAGTTCTTC.

The V and J genes are TRBV19 and TRBJ1-4; D is unclear. Per germline, CDR1 LNHDA and CDR2 SQIVND (reference sequence). Trimming took 3 bases from V and 13 from J, leaving 15 bases between them. This CDR3 comprises 13 residues. In nucleotides, the CDR3 is TGTGCCAGTAGTATCCAAGGAGCGGGAGGACTGTTTTTT. As protein: CASSIQGAGGLFF.

V and J are TRBV9 and TRBJ1-5, with a possible D match to TRBD1 (6 bases). The germline gives CDR1 SGDLS, CDR2 YYNGEE. Deletions cut 3 bases from V and 2 bases from J, with 6 bases between. The CDR3 length is 13 residues. The CDR3 here is CASSGQGNQPQHF. CDR3 DNA: TGTGCCAGCAGCGGACAGGGCAATCAGCCCCAGCATTTT.

In DNA form, the CDR3 reads TGTGCCAGCAGTGAAAGCGAGACTGAAGCTTTCTTT. Translated: CASSESETEAFF. V and J are TRBV2 and TRBJ1-1, with no clear D. The CDR3 has 12 residues. Trimming removed 2 bases at V and 5 bases at J, with 6 bases between. From germline, CDR1 is SNHLY and CDR2 FYNNEI.

The chain links TRBV7-2 to TRBJ2-7; 10 positions match TRBD2. CDR1 is SGHTA, CDR2 FQGNSA, per germline. CDR3 length: 16 residues. Trimming took 4 bases from V and 2 from J; bases not matched to a gene: 8. The CDR3: CASSSGELAGAYEQYF. The DNA of the CDR3 is TGTGCCAGCAGCTCAGGGGAGCTAGCGGGAGCCTACGAGCAGTACTTC. Variable domain in full (rest from reference TRBV7-2 and TRBJ2-7): GAGVSQSPSNKVTEKGKDVELRCDPISGHTALYWYRQSLGQGLEFLIYFQGNSAPDKSGLPSDRFSAERTGGSVSTLTIQRTQQEDSAVYLCASSSGELAGAYEQYFGPGTRLTVT.

This sequence joins TRBV19 and TRBJ2-3, with 10 nucleotides matching TRBD2. With V trimmed by 8 bases and J by 0 bases, 5 bases remained unmatched. The germline V gene encodes CDR1 LNHDA and CDR2 SQIVND (reference sequence). The CDR3 consists of 15 residues. The CDR3 here is CASARLAGSTDTQYF. CDR3 bases: TGTGCCAGTGCGCGACTAGCGGGTAGCACAGATACGCAGTATTTT.

This chain joins TRBV5-1 and TRBJ2-5; 12 positions agree with TRBD2. Germline trimming cut 5 bases from V and 2 bases from J; bases unmatched to any gene: 4. Germline CDR1 is SGHRS and CDR2 is YFSETQ. This CDR3 has 15 residues. As DNA, the CDR3 is TGCGCCAGCAGAAGAACTAGCGGGGGGCAAGAGACCCAGTACTTC. Protein product: CASRRTSGGQETQYF.

This chain joins TRBV7-4 and TRBJ1-4; 11 nucleotides agree with TRBD1. After removal of 4 bases from V and 5 bases from J, the junction contained 3 bases not matched to a gene. The germline CDR1 and CDR2 sequences are SGHVT and SQSDAQ. This CDR3 comprises 15 residues. CDR3 sequence: CASSYGDRGNEKLFF. CDR3 nucleotides: TGTGCCAGCAGCTACGGGGACAGGGGGAATGAAAAACTGTTTTTT.

The chain couples TRBV19 to TRBJ2-5, with 7 bases matching TRBD2. This CDR3 region has 16 residues. The V segment lost 4 bases and the J segment 1 base; nucleotides outside the gene matches: 9. Germline V gene lookup returns CDR1 LNHDA and CDR2 SQIVND (reference sequence). The CDR3 loop reads CASSKTAGTTQETQYF. The CDR3 DNA sequence: TGTGCCAGTAGTAAGACAGCGGGAACTACCCAAGAGACCCAGTACTTC.

This clone was observed once. The V gene is TRBV5-4, the J gene TRBJ1-1; maybe TRBD1 (6 bases). Germline lookup yields CDR1 SGHNT and CDR2 YYREEE (reference sequence). Deletions cut 0 bases from V and 4 bases from J, with 10 bases between. This CDR3 has 14 amino acids. The CDR3 region is CASSLDRASTEAFF. The DNA for the CDR3 is TGTGCCAGCAGCTTGGACAGGGCAAGCACTGAAGCTTTCTTT.

This rearrangement joins TRBV29-1 to TRBJ1-2; weak D call: TRBD1 (5 bases). The V gene's germline CDR1 is SQVTM and CDR2 ANQGSEA. V was clipped by 0 bases and J by 4 bases, with 15 bases between them. The CDR3 contains 15 residues. The CDR3 loop is CSVEDGHQGLYGYTF. CDR3 DNA sequence: TGCAGCGTTGAAGACGGGCATCAGGGCCTCTATGGCTACACCTTC.

V is TRBV28 and J is TRBJ1-5; D gene ambiguous. Between the trimmed V and J ends, which lost 7 bases and 5 bases, there was a span of 18 bases. CDR1 is MDHEN, CDR2 SYDVKM, per germline. The CDR3 extends over 15 amino acids. The CDR3 sequence is CASTLLPGSDQPQHF. DNA for the CDR3: TGTGCCAGCACCCTCCTGCCCGGGTCGGATCAGCCCCAGCATTTT.

The chain is built from TRBV7-8 and TRBJ2-3; D unclear. This CDR3 comprises 13 residues. The germline V and J ends were trimmed by 1 base and 3 bases, with 5 bases remaining between them. Germline CDR1 reads SGHVS; CDR2 reads FQNEAQ. CDR3 DNA: TGTGCCAGCAGCTTAGTCCAGACAGATACGCAGTATTTT. Amino acids: CASSLVQTDTQYF.